Sequencing of this TCR beta chain was carried out in a study of CD8+ T cells in alopecia areata. Looking at the study overall: Grafted skin came from C3H/HeJ donors with spontaneous alopecia (about 6-13 months old) and was placed on roughly 7-11-week-old female C3H/HeJ mice.

Markers used for sorting pooled cutaneous lymph node cells were CD4, CD8alpha, NKG2D, NKG2ACE and others. Study-wide results and caveats: Scalp samples also yield sequences from resident alphabeta T cells of normal skin. Elevated clonality characterized lesional scalp relative to normal scalp, particularly in alopecia totalis/universalis.

The authors extracted RNA and reverse transcribed it into cDNA as the sequencing template. Only in-frame clones appear in the TCRdb table, and some are missing; sequencing was by immunoSEQ multiplex PCR. Observed are 200,000 to 300,000 clones, no singletons, with the top ten taking about 1.2%. Of note for this clone: Its antigen remains unknown. The gene symbols are mouse symbols. The read ends 4 residues before the CDR3 terminus; that terminus is restored from the germline J gene.

Germline trimming cut 0 bases from V and 3 bases from J; bases unmatched to any gene: 4. CDR3 size: 15 residues. In germline, CDR1 is NNHDY, CDR2 SYVADS. The rearrangement joins TRBV13-3 to TRBJ2-7; 9 bases match TRBD2. Sequencing was carried out using CD4+ T cells sorted from a lymph node. This sequence originates from a C3H/HeJ mouse with alopecia areata. Strain MHC haplotype: H2-k. CDR3 DNA, as far as it was read: TGTGCCAGCAGTGATGCACGACTGGGGGTCTAT. It specifies CASSDARLGVY. The whole CDR3 is CASSDARLGVYEQYF.